These 10 T cell receptor beta chains originate from one sample sequenced in a study of T cell clonality in common variable immunodeficiency. TCRdb keeps only in-frame clones here, not all; method: immunoSEQ multiplex PCR. The repertoire consists of 50,000 or so clones, none detected only once. Sample: peripheral blood mononuclear cells. These receptors were obtained from a person aged 18 to 75 in good health.

This clone was seen ten or more times. The CDR3 end is not reached by the read, which stops 3 residues before it; the germline J gene fills it in. This chain links TRBV28 with TRBJ2-7, with TRBD1 matching 7 bases. This CDR3 has 13 residues. Germline V gene sequence: CDR1 MDHEN, CDR2 SYDVKM. J lost 1 base, V lost 7 bases, and 4 bases had no gene match. The CDR3 DNA, read in part, is TGTGCCAGCACGGACAGGCCATCCTACGAG. Amino acid sequence: CASTDRPSYE. The whole CDR3 reads CASTDRPSYEQYF.

This clone was observed at least ten times. The read finishes 3 residues shy of the CDR3 end, and the germline J gene is used to complete it. The V gene is TRBV4-2, the J gene TRBJ2-6; D is uncertain. CDR1 is LGHNA and CDR2 is YNFKEQ in the germline V gene. The CDR3 is 15 residues long. V shed 4 bases and J shed 4 bases, with 11 bases lying between them. The CDR3 loop reads CASSPHSSGANVLTF. CDR3 DNA (partial): TGTGCCAGCAGCCCGCACAGTTCCGGGGCCAACGTC.

This clone was found many times. The read ends 3 residues before the CDR3 terminus; that terminus is restored from the germline J gene. The chain carries TRBV7-6 and TRBJ2-1, with unresolved D. Germline V CDR1 and CDR2: SGHVS, FNYEAQ. This CDR3 is built from 14 residues. Deletions cut 5 bases from V and 5 bases from J, with 13 bases between. CDR3 protein: CASSPGGNNNEQFF. Partial CDR3 DNA: TGTGCCAGCAGCCCCGGCGGAAATAACAATGAG.

This clone turned up a few times. The read gets to within 3 residues of the CDR3 end, and the germline J gene fills in the rest. The gene calls are TRBV10-3 and TRBJ2-1; 8 nucleotides line up with TRBD2. CDR3 length: 15 amino acids. The germline gives CDR1 ENHRY, CDR2 SYGVKD. J was trimmed by 3 bases and V by 7 bases; bases with no gene match: 8. The covered CDR3 bases are TGTGCCATCACACCGGCAGCGGGGGTCTACAATGAG. It specifies CAITPAAGVYNE. The complete CDR3 sequence is CAITPAAGVYNEQFF.

Ten or more counts support this clone. The read stops 3 residues short of the end of the CDR3; the missing end is completed from the germline J gene. This chain joins TRBV5-4 and TRBJ1-3; D may be TRBD1 (5 bases). With 1 base removed from V and 2 bases from J, the gap between germline ends came to 10 bases. The CDR3 has 15 amino acids. CDR1 and CDR2 (germline): SGHNT, YYREEE (reference sequence). CDR3 sequence reads: CASSLSRGAGNTIYF. The sequenced CDR3 bases are TGTGCCAGCAGCTTGAGTAGGGGAGCTGGAAACACC.

This clone was detected ten times or more. The read stops 3 residues short of the end of the CDR3; the missing end is completed from the germline J gene. The V gene is TRBV30, the J gene TRBJ1-1; 11 bases fit TRBD1. Germline V gene data show CDR1 as GTSNPN and CDR2 as SVGIG (reference sequence). This CDR3 contains 12 residues. The sequenced CDR3 bases are TGTGCCTGGAGGGACAGGGGGCGAGGG. Translation gives CAWRDRGRG. The entire CDR3 protein reads CAWRDRGRGAFF. The entire variable domain, with the rest obtained from reference TRBV30 and TRBJ1-1, is as follows: SQTIHQWPATLVQPVGSPLSLECTVEGTSNPNLYWYRQAAGRGLQLLFYSVGIGQISSEVPQNLSASRPQDRQFILSSKKLLLSDSGFYLCAWRDRGRGAFFGQGTRLTVV.

This clone was seen a handful of times. The CDR3 is cut off 3 residues early in the read; its end comes from the germline J gene. The V gene is TRBV5-1, the J gene TRBJ2-7; the D is unclear. The germline gives CDR1 SGHRS, CDR2 YFSETQ. There are 12 residues in the CDR3. Trimming cost V 3 bases and J 3 bases, with 7 bases left between them. The part of the CDR3 DNA that was read is TGCGCCAGCAGCTCCCCGGGCTACGAG. Translated, it gives CASSSPGYE. The entire CDR3 protein is CASSSPGYEQYF. The whole variable domain, remainder taken from reference TRBV5-1 and TRBJ2-7, is KAGVTQTPRYLIKTRGQQVTLSCSPISGHRSVSWYQQTPGQGLQFLFEYFSETQRNKGNFPGRFSGRQFSNSRSEMNVSTLELGDSALYLCASSSPGYEQYFGPGTRLTVT.

This clone has ten or more counts. The CDR3 DNA, read in part, is TGCGCCAGCAGCGAAACCCGGACAGGGGGCGATTCCTATAATTCACCG. Translating gives CASSETRTGGDSYNSP. In full, the CDR3 reads CASSETRTGGDSYNSPLFF. The chain couples TRBV5-1 to TRBJ2-2; TRBD1 matches at 11 bases. The read halts 3 residues ahead of the CDR3 end, with the missing end drawn from the germline J gene. Per the germline V gene, CDR1 is SGHRS and CDR2 is YFSETQ. The CDR3 is 19 residues long. Full variable domain (rest looked up from reference TRBV5-1 and TRBJ2-2): KAGVTQTPRYLIKTRGQQVTLSCSPISGHRSVSWYQQTPGQGLQFLFEYFSETQRNKGNFPGRFSGRQFSNSRSEMNVSTLELGDSALYLCASSETRTGGDSYNSPLFFGEGSRLTVL.

This clone was found many times. The read ends 3 residues before the CDR3 terminus; that terminus is restored from the germline J gene. J is TRBJ2-7 and V is TRBV29-1, with D possibly matching TRBD2 (7 bases). The V end lost 1 base, the J end lost 5 bases, and 15 bases lay between the germline ends. The CDR3 is 14 residues long. Germline V lookup: CDR1 SQVTM, CDR2 ANQGSEA. The CDR3 bases that were read are TGCAGCGTTGAAGGTTTGGGGGGGCTGGACGAG. Its translation: CSVEGLGGLDE. The complete CDR3 reads CSVEGLGGLDEQYF.

Ten or more counts support this clone. Sequencing ends 3 residues short of the CDR3 end; the germline J gene provides the rest. The chain joins TRBV5-4 to TRBJ2-7, with TRBD1 matching over 8 bases. Unmatched junction bases numbered 2, after V lost 0 bases and J lost 0 bases. The germline V gene encodes CDR1 SGHNT and CDR2 YYREEE (reference sequence). CDR3 length equals 15 residues. CDR3 DNA, as far as it was read: TGTGCCAGCAGCTTGGGGGACAGGCTCTCCTACGAG. The encoded protein is CASSLGDRLSYE. The CDR3 in its entirety is CASSLGDRLSYEQYF.